The rows below give T cell receptor beta chains drawn from one sample of a study of shared T cell receptors in the human thymus. Libraries were prepared by immunoSEQ multiplex PCR; TCRdb keeps only in-frame clonotypes and omits some of them. Of hundreds of thousands of clones listed, around 85% were seen once; the top ten hold around 0.0099%. This sample also appeared in a second study, on human thymus T cells.

The source material was thymocytes. Source of these receptors: a girl under three years old with a congenital heart defect. Each CDR3 is given with its conserved first and last residue. A D gene is named only where the DNA matches it firmly. Size is stated for part of the rows, as once, few or many counts, or as a class when the clone is expanded.

v_gene	d_gene	abundance	j_gene	CDR3nt	CDR3aa
TRBV12-5	TRBD2	.	TRBJ2-2	TGTGCTAGTGGTTTATCAGTAACGGGACTAGCGGCCCGGAGGGGGAACACCGGGGAGCTGTTTTTT	CASGLSVTGLAARRGNTGELFF
TRBV15	TRBD1	.	TRBJ1-5	TGTGCCACCAGCAGTCGCAGGGGGGATCAGCCCCAGCATTTT	CATSSRRGDQPQHF
TRBV27	TRBD2	.	TRBJ2-5	TGTGCCAGCAAATGCGGGGGGTGTTTAGAGACCCAGTACTTC	CASKCGGCLETQYF
TRBV20-1	.	.	TRBJ2-1	TGCAGTGCTCGTGCCGCGTTCAAGCAGTTCTTC	CSARAAFKQFF
TRBV5-1	.	.	TRBJ1-2	TGCGCCAGCAACTCGCATTTGCGGCCAGGGGATAGATACTATGGCTACACCTTC	CASNSHLRPGDRYYGYTF
TRBV6-1	.	.	TRBJ1-5	TGTGCCAGCAGATCGACAGGTAGGCGCAATCAGCCCCAGCATTTT	CASRSTGRRNQPQHF
TRBV5-6	TRBD1	.	TRBJ2-7	TGTGCCAGCAGCGCCAACTCACCCCGCCGGGACAGGGGACACTACGAGCAGTACTTC	CASSANSPRRDRGHYEQYF
TRBV6-1	TRBD1	.	TRBJ2-3	TGTGCCAGCAGGAACCCGACAGGGGAAGATACGCAGTATTTT	CASRNPTGEDTQYF
TRBV27	.	.	TRBJ2-1	TGTGCCAGCACATCCCATACACAGAAAATACCAGCTGTCAAGTACTCCTACAATGAGCAGTTCTTC	CASTSHTQKIPAVKYSYNEQFF
TRBV6-6	.	.	TRBJ1-1	TGTGCCAGCAGCCAGTCAGTTACAGGCCCGAACACTGAAGCTTTCTTT	CASSQSVTGPNTEAFF
TRBV28	TRBD2	.	TRBJ2-7	TGTGCCAGCATAGGGGCTAGCGGGGGCTTAGCGGATTACGAGCAGTACTTC	CASIGASGGLADYEQYF
TRBV11-2	.	.	TRBJ2-7	TGTGCCAGCAGCTTACGGGGGGCTCCCTACGAGCAGTACTTC	CASSLRGAPYEQYF
TRBV7-8	TRBD1	.	TRBJ2-5	TGTGCCAGCAGCCGTCGGGACAGGGGCCCAGAGACCCAGTACTTC	CASSRRDRGPETQYF
TRBV7-6	TRBD2	.	TRBJ2-3	TGTGCCAGCAGTCAGAACGCGGGGGGGTCAGATACGCAGTATTTT	CASSQNAGGSDTQYF
TRBV28	TRBD1	once	TRBJ2-3	TGTGCCAGCAGTTTTTTTGTGGGGGACTACCACGGGACAGGGGGCACAGATACGCAGTATTTT	CASSFFVGDYHGTGGTDTQYF
TRBV5-4	.	.	TRBJ1-6	TGTGCCAGCAGCTGGTCACTGGACAGCAAATTCTCCTATAATTCACCCCTCCACTTT	CASSWSLDSKFSYNSPLHF
TRBV5-1	TRBD2	.	TRBJ2-7	TGCGCCAGCAGCTTCGGGGGGTACGAGCAGTACTTC	CASSFGGYEQYF
TRBV2	TRBD1	.	TRBJ1-2	TGTGCCAGCAGTGAACAGGGGGCTGGTATTCGCGGCTACACCTTC	CASSEQGAGIRGYTF
TRBV5-8	.	.	TRBJ1-2	TGTGCCAGCAGCCCAGAGACAGGCGCTACCTATGGCTACACCTTC	CASSPETGATYGYTF
TRBV6-1	.	.	TRBJ2-4	TGTGCCAGCAGTGAAGCGCTTCGGTCGGGAAGGATTGCCAAAAACATTCAGTACTTC	CASSEALRSGRIAKNIQYF
TRBV4-1	.	.	TRBJ1-5	TGCGCCAGCAGCCAAGATAGGACGGTTGGGGTGGGGGGTAGCAATCAGCCCCAGCATTTT	CASSQDRTVGVGGSNQPQHF
TRBV6-5	.	.	TRBJ2-5	TGTGCCAGCAGTTACTCGAGGGTCGGAGAGACCCAGTACTTC	CASSYSRVGETQYF
TRBV15	TRBD1	once	TRBJ1-2	TGTGCCACCAGCGGGCGGACAGGGGGGCGGTTCTATGGCTACACCTTC	CATSGRTGGRFYGYTF
TRBV4-3	.	.	TRBJ1-1	TGCGCCAGCAGCCAAAACTTAATAGATGTCAGGGTCCAAGACACTGAAGCTTTCTTT	CASSQNLIDVRVQDTEAFF
TRBV5-1	.	.	TRBJ2-5	TGCGCCAGCAGCTTGGTTGGGAGTACCACTCAAGAGACCCAGTACTTC	CASSLVGSTTQETQYF
TRBV9	.	.	TRBJ2-2	TGTGCCAGCAGCGTAGCTACTGGGGCAAACACCGGGGAGCTGTTTTTT	CASSVATGANTGELFF
TRBV5-6	.	.	TRBJ2-5	TGTGCCAGCAGCTCTACGTCACTCAGGGAAGAGACCCAGTACTTC	CASSSTSLREETQYF
TRBV4-1	TRBD2	.	TRBJ2-7	TGCGCCAGCAGCCAAGCGGGAGAATTCCGGGGGGGCCTCCACGAGCAGTACTTC	CASSQAGEFRGGLHEQYF
TRBV14	.	.	TRBJ2-7	TGTGCCAGCAGCCAAGTTAGGGGGGGATACGAGCAGTACTTC	CASSQVRGGYEQYF
TRBV18	TRBD1	few	TRBJ1-3	TGTGCCAGCTCACCAGGGACAGGGGCAAAAACCTCTGGAAACACCATATATTTT	CASSPGTGAKTSGNTIYF
TRBV11-3	.	.	TRBJ1-1	TGTGCCAGCAGCCCGAGGGATGGTGGAGGTGAAGCTTTCTTT	CASSPRDGGGEAFF
TRBV6-5	.	.	TRBJ1-1	TGTGCCAGCAGTTACATGTACAGAGACACTGAAGCTTTCTTT	CASSYMYRDTEAFF
TRBV30	TRBD1	once	TRBJ1-1	TGTGCCTGGAGTGTATCCAGGGGGCTAATGCCTGAAGCTTTCTTT	CAWSVSRGLMPEAFF
TRBV29-1	.	.	TRBJ1-1	TGCAGCGTTGAAGGGGTAGGGGACACTGAAGCTTTCTTT	CSVEGVGDTEAFF
TRBV6-6	.	.	TRBJ2-2	TGTGCCAGCAGTTACGGGCGCAGGGTGGCCACCGGGGAGCTGTTTTTT	CASSYGRRVATGELFF
TRBV6-5	.	.	TRBJ2-1	TGTGCCAGCAGTTATGCGTCTGCCTACAATGAGCAGTTCTTC	CASSYASAYNEQFF
TRBV12-5	TRBD1	.	TRBJ1-1	TGTGCTAGTGGTTTGGTGCGCTCGACAGGGGCTATGAACACTGAAGCTTTCTTT	CASGLVRSTGAMNTEAFF
TRBV7-9	TRBD1	.	TRBJ2-5	TGTGCCAGCAGCCTTCTACCGGAAAGGACAGGCCAAGAGACCCAGTACTTC	CASSLLPERTGQETQYF
TRBV5-6	.	few	TRBJ2-1	TGTGCCAGCAGCTTCCCAGGGATCCTGTGGAATGAGCAGTTCTTC	CASSFPGILWNEQFF
TRBV12-5	.	few	TRBJ1-5	TGTGCTAGTGGTTTGCACCCGACGGGGAACCAGCCCCAGCATTTT	CASGLHPTGNQPQHF
TRBV2	.	.	TRBJ2-1	TGTGCCACCGCCAACGGTTTCGGGGAGCAGTTCTTC	CATANGFGEQFF
TRBV7-9	.	.	TRBJ1-2	TGTGCCAGCAGCGGCGGGACGGTGATCTATGGCTACACCTTC	CASSGGTVIYGYTF
TRBV27	TRBD1	.	TRBJ2-3	TGTGCCAGCACCCACGTCTGGGACAGGGATGGTCATACGCAGTATTTT	CASTHVWDRDGHTQYF
TRBV19	TRBD1	.	TRBJ1-1	TGTGCCAGTAGTAGACAGGGAACTGAAGCTTTCTTT	CASSRQGTEAFF
TRBV2	.	.	TRBJ1-2	TGTGCCAGCAGTGAAGCAGGGAACAGGGAGAAAGGCTACACCTTC	CASSEAGNREKGYTF
TRBV6-1	.	.	TRBJ1-3	TGTGCCAGCAGTGAGGGGCAGTTGCGGCCGCACTCTGGAAACACCATATATTTT	CASSEGQLRPHSGNTIYF
TRBV6-5	TRBD1	.	TRBJ1-1	TGTGCCAGCAGTAGGACAGGGTCGGATGAAGCTTTCTTT	CASSRTGSDEAFF
TRBV6-5	.	few	TRBJ2-4	TGTGCCAGCAGCCTTTCGGGGGCCAAAAACATTCAGTACTTC	CASSLSGAKNIQYF
TRBV5-1	.	.	TRBJ1-3	TGCGCCAGCAGCCCGGACTCCCTTTCTGGAAACACCATATATTTT	CASSPDSLSGNTIYF
TRBV4-1	.	.	TRBJ2-1	TGCGCCAGCAGCCTCTCTATCCCTTCTGCTTTCTACAATGAGCAGTTCTTC	CASSLSIPSAFYNEQFF
TRBV28	TRBD1	.	TRBJ1-1	TGTGCCAGCAGCCCCGACAGGGACGGAGGAATAATGAACACTGAAGCTTTCTTT	CASSPDRDGGIMNTEAFF
TRBV7-9	.	.	TRBJ2-1	TGTGCCAGCAGCTTGAGCAGGTACAATGAGCAGTTCTTC	CASSLSRYNEQFF
TRBV15	.	.	TRBJ2-3	TGTGCCACCAGCAGAGATCTGACGGGGGGCACAGATACGCAGTATTTT	CATSRDLTGGTDTQYF
TRBV28	.	.	TRBJ2-1	TGTGCCAGCAGTCCCCACAGCAATGAGCAGTTCTTC	CASSPHSNEQFF